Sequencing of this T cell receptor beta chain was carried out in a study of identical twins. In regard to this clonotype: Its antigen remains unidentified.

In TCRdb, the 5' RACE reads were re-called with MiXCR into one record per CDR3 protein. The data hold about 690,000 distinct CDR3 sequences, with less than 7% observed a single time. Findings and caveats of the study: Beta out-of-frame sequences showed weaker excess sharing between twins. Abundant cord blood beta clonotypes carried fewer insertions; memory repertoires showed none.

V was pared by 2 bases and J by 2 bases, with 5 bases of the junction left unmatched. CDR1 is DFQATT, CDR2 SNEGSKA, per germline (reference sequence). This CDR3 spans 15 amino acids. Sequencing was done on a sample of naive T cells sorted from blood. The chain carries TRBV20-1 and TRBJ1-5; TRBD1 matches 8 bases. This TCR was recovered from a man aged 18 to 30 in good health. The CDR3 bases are TGCAGTGCTAGAACGCAGGGGGCGGGCAATCAGCCCCAGCATTTT. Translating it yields CSARTQGAGNQPQHF.